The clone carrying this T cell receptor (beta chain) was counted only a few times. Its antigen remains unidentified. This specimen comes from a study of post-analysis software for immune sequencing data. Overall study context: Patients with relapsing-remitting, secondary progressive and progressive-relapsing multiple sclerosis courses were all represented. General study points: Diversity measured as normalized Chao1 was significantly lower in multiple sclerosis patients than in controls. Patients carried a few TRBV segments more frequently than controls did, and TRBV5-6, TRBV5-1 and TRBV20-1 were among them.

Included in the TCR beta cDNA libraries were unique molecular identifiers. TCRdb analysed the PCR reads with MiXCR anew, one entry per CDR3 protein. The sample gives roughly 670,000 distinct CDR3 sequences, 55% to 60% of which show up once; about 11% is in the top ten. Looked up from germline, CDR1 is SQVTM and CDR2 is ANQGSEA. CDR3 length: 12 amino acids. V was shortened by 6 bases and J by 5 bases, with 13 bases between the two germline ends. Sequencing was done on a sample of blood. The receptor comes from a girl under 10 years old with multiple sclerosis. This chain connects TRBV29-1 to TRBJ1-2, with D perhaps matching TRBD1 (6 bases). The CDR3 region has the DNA TGCAGCGTGTCCGGACAGAGATATGGCTACACCTTC. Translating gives CSVSGQRYGYTF.